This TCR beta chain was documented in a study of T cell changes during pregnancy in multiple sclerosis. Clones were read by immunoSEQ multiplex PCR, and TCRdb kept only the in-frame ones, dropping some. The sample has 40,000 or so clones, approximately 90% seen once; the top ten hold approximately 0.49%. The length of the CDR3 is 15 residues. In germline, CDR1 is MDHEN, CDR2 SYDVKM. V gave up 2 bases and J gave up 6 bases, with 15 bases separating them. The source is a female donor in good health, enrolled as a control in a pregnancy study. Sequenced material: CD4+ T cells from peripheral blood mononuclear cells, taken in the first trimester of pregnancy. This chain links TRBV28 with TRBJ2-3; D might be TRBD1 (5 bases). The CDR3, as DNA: TGTGCCAGCAGTTTAAAAGGGGCAGGGTTGGATACGCAGTATTTT. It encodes CASSLKGAGLDTQYF.